This T cell receptor (beta chain) is from a study of T-cell reconstitution after alpha-beta-depleted transplantation in children. Germline V gives CDR1 KGHDR, CDR2 SFDVKD. Between the trimmed V and J ends, which lost 4 bases and 3 bases, there was a span of 15 bases. The CDR3 totals 16 residues. Unique molecular identifiers were incorporated into the prepared TCRbeta library. TCRdb re-called the PCR reads with MiXCR, one entry per CDR3 protein. In the table there are almost 500,000 distinct CDR3 sequences, under 15% of which are singletons. The gene calls are TRBV24-1 and TRBJ2-1; no clear D gene. The receptor was isolated from a human donor who donated a stem cell graft to a child with combined immunodeficiency. This material consisted of PBMCs from the stem cell graft donor, taken from the stem cell graft. CDR3 bases: TGTGCCACCAGTGACCCCCTGAGAAGCAACTACAATGAGCAGTTCTTC. It yields the protein CATSDPLRSNYNEQFF.